This TCR beta chain was documented in a study of Graves' ophthalmopathy and Graves' hyperthyroidism. Study results and limitations: Using 13 signatures, a model distinguished ophthalmopathy from stable hyperthyroidism, reaching about 85% sensitivity and 80% to 83% specificity.

V was trimmed by 7 bases and J by 5 bases, leaving 18 bases between them. Germline assignment: CDR1 GTSNPN and CDR2 SVGIG (reference sequence). This CDR3 is 13 amino acids long. TCR beta CDR3 amplification used RNA transcripts. An opening RT-PCR round employed HTBI primers and preceded a second-round multiplex PCR. TCRdb reprocessed the multiplex PCR reads with MiXCR, giving one entry per CDR3 protein. The sample contains a few hundred thousand distinct CDR3 sequences, approximately 20% of which appear only once. Ten or more counts support this clonotype. The antigen remains unidentified. Having ophthalmopathy, the donors showed moderate-to-severe activity, CAS ≥3 and NOSPECS ≥4, with disease lasting under 3 months. Orbital computed tomography, thyroid ultrasound, TRAb, serum thyroxine and clinical symptoms formed the basis of diagnosis. The authors used Ficoll-Paque density gradient centrifugation to separate PBMCs. The input was approximately 10 ml of fresh peripheral blood.

V is TRBV30 and J is TRBJ2-7, with a possible D match to TRBD1 (5 bases). The receptor comes from a woman aged 18-29 years with Graves' ophthalmopathy. The specimen sequenced was peripheral blood. This CDR3 is CAFKQDRLDEQYF. The CDR3 DNA sequence: TGTGCCTTTAAACAGGACCGCCTCGACGAGCAGTACTTC.